This T cell receptor (beta chain) was sequenced for a study of blood T cell repertoires in COVID-19. V lost 2 bases to trimming and J lost 7 bases; unmatched junction nucleotides: 8. This CDR3 is built from 15 residues. Germline V CDR1 and CDR2: MNHNS, SASEGT. Sequencing was performed with immunoSEQ multiplex PCR; in TCRdb, only in-frame clones are kept and a portion is missing. Here the sample spans 25,000 to 30,000 clones, approximately 88% being singletons. This sequence joins TRBV6-1 and TRBJ2-1; 7 bases fit TRBD2. The sequencing sample was made of peripheral blood. The origin of this receptor is a woman in her fifties or sixties with active COVID-19. The CDR3 here is CASSERGGSRNEQFF. In DNA form, the CDR3 reads TGTGCCAGCAGTGAACGGGGCGGGAGTCGAAATGAGCAGTTCTTC.